This T cell receptor (beta chain) was sequenced for a study of OX40 agonist ivuxolimab in advanced cancers. Looking at the study overall: Administration of intravenous ivuxolimab to patients occurred every 2 weeks at 0.01 to 10 mg/kg. A history of anti-PD-1, anti-PD-L1 or anti-CTLA-4 therapy was acceptable, and roughly 40% had some.

The CDR3 is made up of 17 amino acids. Germline V gene data show CDR1 as SGHVS and CDR2 as FNYEAQ. V shed 5 bases and J 2 bases; nucleotides not matched to a gene: 6. Blood samples were obtained at baseline, cycle 4 day 1, and cycle 7 day 1. General observations from the study: Among the lowest peripheral clonal expansion occurred in 0.1-3.0 mg/kg partial responders.

Profiling relied on immunoSEQ multiplex PCR, and the TCRdb table lists in-frame clones only, not all of them. The repertoire holds roughly 130,000 clones, with 93% as singletons. With regard to this clone: Its antigen is undetermined.

The sequences come from CD4+ or CD8+ T cells sorted from blood, collected in a trial of the OX40 agonist ivuxolimab. The sequence was collected from an adult with an advanced solid tumor such as melanoma, head and neck, liver or kidney cancer. This chain uses TRBV7-6 with TRBJ2-3; 14 nucleotides align to TRBD2. For the CDR3, the DNA is TGTGCCAGCAGCCCCGGACTAGCGGGAGGAGTCACAGATACGCAGTATTTT. It yields the protein CASSPGLAGGVTDTQYF.